One and the same sample provided the 26 T cell receptor beta chains below, sequenced in a study of pediatric ulcerative colitis (dated by TCRdb to the late 2010s). Libraries were prepared through the immunoSEQ multiplex PCR assay. TCRdb mirrors the immuneACCESS table, restricted to in-frame sequences. Some clones are absent from its copies; in checked studies, under half trace to an unresolved V gene, and the reason for the others is unknown. This sample lists under 5,500 clones; roughly nine tenths were detected once. The ten largest clonotypes hold about 2% of the sample. Sequenced material: blood. All receptors come from a boy younger than 18 with mild ulcerative colitis.

The chain couples TRBV19 to TRBJ1-1; D unresolved. V lost 3 bases, J lost 1 base, and 12 bases lay in between. The germline CDR1 and CDR2 sequences are LNHDA and SQIVND (reference sequence). This CDR3 contains 15 residues. CDR3 sequence reads: CASSIAPRENTEAFF. The CDR3 nucleotides read TGTGCCAGTAGTATCGCCCCCCGGGAGAACACTGAAGCTTTCTTT.

Written as DNA, the CDR3 is TGTGCCAGCAGTGCCGTCCGAGACCTAGATGAGCAGTTCTTC. The encoded protein is CASSAVRDLDEQFF. J is TRBJ2-1 and V is TRBV25-1; D is unclear. CDR3 length: 14 amino acids. In germline, CDR1 is MGHDK, CDR2 SYGVNS. With 4 bases removed from V and 8 bases from J, the gap between germline ends came to 15 bases.

V and J are TRBV12-5 and TRBJ2-1; 11 positions agree with TRBD2. V gave up 1 base and J gave up 0 bases; unmatched junction bases: 5. Per the germline V gene, CDR1 is LGHNT and CDR2 is FRNRAP. This CDR3 contains 18 residues. The CDR3 region has the DNA TGTGCTAGTGGTTTGGATAGCGGGAGGGGGCTCTCCTACAATGAGCAGTTCTTC. It is translated as CASGLDSGRGLSYNEQFF. Variable domain in full (rest from reference TRBV12-5 and TRBJ2-1): DARVTQTPRHKVTEMGQEVTMRCQPILGHNTVFWYRQTMMQGLELLAYFRNRAPLDDSGMPKDRFSAEMPDATLATLKIQPSEPRDSAVYFCASGLDSGRGLSYNEQFFGPGTRLTVL.

This clone was seen a single time. The V and J genes are TRBV9 and TRBJ2-7, with 7 bases aligning to TRBD2. J gave up 0 bases and V 4 bases, and 4 bases lay outside the gene matches. The CDR3 consists of 14 residues. Germline CDR1 SGDLS, CDR2 YYNGEE. The CDR3, as DNA: TGTGCCAGCAGCATGACTAGCTCCTCCTACGAGCAGTACTTC. This translates into CASSMTSSSYEQYF.

The rearrangement joins TRBV30 to TRBJ1-3; no reliable D call. The CDR3 length is 15 residues. V was pared by 3 bases and J by 4 bases, with 16 bases between. CDR1 is GTSNPN, CDR2 SVGIG, per germline (reference sequence). The CDR3 sequence is CAWSLGQTVGNTIYF. The CDR3, as DNA: TGTGCCTGGAGCCTCGGGCAGACGGTCGGAAACACCATATATTTT.

The CDR3 loop is CASSQDRWGETQYF. CDR3 sequence (DNA): TGCGCCAGCAGCCAAGATCGCTGGGGCGAGACCCAGTACTTC. V is TRBV4-1 and J is TRBJ2-5; D is possibly TRBD1 (5 bases). The ends were cut back, 0 bases at V and 5 bases at J, with 10 bases in the middle. Germline V gene sequence: CDR1 MGHRA, CDR2 YSYEKL. The CDR3 has 14 residues.

The rearrangement uses TRBV28 and TRBJ2-2; TRBD2 is a possible D gene (6 bases). CDR3 length: 16 amino acids. V was shortened by 3 bases and J by 4 bases, with 15 bases between the two germline ends. Germline V gives CDR1 MDHEN, CDR2 SYDVKM. CDR3 residues: CASSFFGGSPTGELFF. CDR3 coding DNA: TGTGCCAGCAGTTTCTTCGGGGGTAGCCCCACCGGGGAGCTGTTTTTT.

The CDR3, as DNA: TGTGCCAGCTCTTCCAGAGGAGCGGGAGAGGAGACCCAGTACTTC. Protein sequence: CASSSRGAGEETQYF. This chain links TRBV6-5 with TRBJ2-5; 8 nucleotides align to TRBD2. V shed 8 bases, J shed 5 bases, and the junction held 13 bases outside the gene matches. The CDR3 is 15 amino acids. The germline V gene encodes CDR1 MNHEY and CDR2 SVGAGI.

The chain carries TRBV27 and TRBJ2-7; D perhaps matches TRBD1 (6 bases). The CDR3 has 14 amino acids. Germline CDR1 and CDR2: MNHEY and SMNVEV (reference sequence). V was cut by 5 bases and J by 1 base, with 12 bases left in between. CDR3 residues: CASSGQDSSYEQYF. The CDR3 DNA reads as TGTGCCAGCAGTGGCCAGGACAGTTCCTACGAGCAGTACTTC.

The sample holds a few counts of this clone. The chain is built from TRBV6-4 and TRBJ2-1, with 9 bases identical to TRBD1. V dropped 0 bases and J dropped 3; count of bases not matched to a gene: 0. The CDR3 extends over 15 amino acids. Germline-derived CDR1 and CDR2 are MRHNA and SNTAGT. This CDR3 is CASSDSTGGYNEQFF. The CDR3 DNA sequence: TGTGCCAGCAGTGACTCGACAGGGGGCTACAATGAGCAGTTCTTC.

The rearrangement joins TRBV5-8 to TRBJ2-5; perhaps TRBD2 as D (7 bases). Germline lookup yields CDR1 SGHTS and CDR2 YDEGEE. V was cut by 4 bases and J by 5 bases, with 24 bases left in between. The CDR3 spans 17 residues. CDR3 in amino acids: CASSRVRGATSRETQYF. The CDR3 nucleotides read TGTGCCAGCAGCAGGGTACGGGGGGCTACATCTCGGGAGACCCAGTACTTC. Variable domain in full (rest from reference TRBV5-8 and TRBJ2-5): EAGVTQSPTHLIKTRGQQATLRCSPISGHTSVYWYQQALGLGLQFLLWYDEGEERNRGNFPPRFSGRQFPNYSSELNVNALELEDSALYLCASSRVRGATSRETQYFGPGTRLLVL.

The J gene is TRBJ1-5, the V gene TRBV14, with D uncertain. CDR1 is SGHDN, CDR2 FVKESK, per germline. The germline V and J ends were trimmed by 3 bases and 4 bases, with 4 bases remaining between them. This CDR3 is 12 amino acids long. The CDR3 coding sequence is TGTGCCAGCAGCCATTCTAATCAGCCCCAGCATTTT. The encoded protein is CASSHSNQPQHF.

The rearrangement links TRBV19 to TRBJ1-3; 8 bases line up with TRBD1. The ends lost 8 bases at V and 3 bases at J; junction bases unmatched: 3. This CDR3 is 13 amino acids long. CDR1 is LNHDA and CDR2 is SQIVND in the germline V gene (reference sequence). CDR3 residues: CASGQGDGNTIYF. Here the CDR3 DNA reads TGTGCCAGTGGACAGGGTGATGGAAACACCATATATTTT.

This sequence joins TRBV2 and TRBJ1-2; the D gene is possibly TRBD1 (5 bases). Germline CDR1 and CDR2: SNHLY and FYNNEI. This CDR3 region has 12 residues. Trimming pared 6 bases from V and 7 bases from J, leaving 12 bases between. The chain's CDR3 is CASSRQLVGYTF. CDR3 sequence (DNA): TGTGCCAGCAGCCGACAGCTTGTTGGCTACACCTTC. Complete variable domain (other parts from reference TRBV2 and TRBJ1-2): EPEVTQTPSHQVTQMGQEVILRCVPISNHLYFYWYRQILGQKVEFLVSFYNNEISEKSEIFDDQFSVERPDGSNFTLKIRSTKLEDSAMYFCASSRQLVGYTFGSGTRLTVV.

The gene calls are TRBV7-9 and TRBJ2-7, with TRBD2 matching 8 bases. J lost 3 bases, V lost 4 bases, and 11 bases had no gene match. Germline lookup yields CDR1 SEHNR and CDR2 FQNEAQ (reference sequence). This CDR3 region has 16 residues. The CDR3 DNA reads as TGTGCCAGCAGCTCCGACAAGCGGGAGAGGATCTACGAGCAGTACTTC. Translation gives CASSSDKRERIYEQYF.

The rearrangement uses TRBV28 and TRBJ1-5, with D possibly TRBD1 on 5 matching bases. Germline CDR1 and CDR2: MDHEN and SYDVKM. The CDR3 runs to 15 residues. V dropped 6 bases and J dropped 0 bases, with 12 bases sitting between them. CDR3 protein: CASRPWGYSNQPQHF. In nucleotides, the CDR3 is TGTGCCAGCAGGCCCTGGGGCTATAGCAATCAGCCCCAGCATTTT. The full variable domain, rest sourced from reference TRBV28 and TRBJ1-5, is DVKVTQSSRYLVKRTGEKVFLECVQDMDHENMFWYRQDPGLGLRLIYFSYDVKMKEKGDIPEGYSVSREKKERFSLILESASTNQTSMYLCASRPWGYSNQPQHFGDGTRLSIL.

On this clone itself: The identical CDR3 is also encoded by other nucleotide sequences in the sample. The chain recombines TRBV6-1 with TRBJ1-5, with TRBD1 as a possible D gene (5 bases). The CDR3 contains 14 residues. From germline, CDR1 is MNHNS and CDR2 SASEGT. Trimming left V 2 bases short and J 5 bases short, with 10 bases between. This CDR3 is CASSEHGHDQPQHF. The CDR3 DNA reads TGTGCCAGCAGTGAACATGGACACGATCAGCCCCAGCATTTT.

This chain uses TRBV28 with TRBJ2-7; possible D gene TRBD2, 6 bases. The CDR3 contains 12 residues. V was pared by 4 bases and J by 4 bases, with 8 bases between. The germline V gene encodes CDR1 MDHEN and CDR2 SYDVKM. CDR3 in DNA: TGTGCCAGCAGTTCCGGGAGATACGAGCAGTACTTC. This encodes CASSSGRYEQYF.

This chain uses TRBV4-2 with TRBJ2-6; weak D call: TRBD1 (5 bases). Trimming took off 5 bases at V and 5 bases at J, with 22 bases between the two ends. This CDR3 contains 18 residues. Germline CDR1 is LGHNA and CDR2 is YNFKEQ. In DNA, the CDR3 is TGTGCCAGCAGCAGATACAACAGGTTACAAAGTCGGGCCAACGTCCTGACTTTC. This codes for CASSRYNRLQSRANVLTF.

The chain employs TRBV25-1 and TRBJ2-1, with 9 bases aligning to TRBD1. The germline gives CDR1 MGHDK, CDR2 SYGVNS. Germline trimming cut 6 bases from V and 7 bases from J; bases unmatched to any gene: 10. CDR3 length: 15 residues. This CDR3 is CASSSGTGSFNEQFF. CDR3 nucleotides: TGTGCCAGCAGCTCCGGGACAGGGAGTTTTAATGAGCAGTTCTTC.

CDR3 nucleotide sequence: TGTGCCAGCAGCTTAGGATTAGCGGGAGAGGTTGAGCAGTTCTTC. Amino acids: CASSLGLAGEVEQFF. J is TRBJ2-1 and V is TRBV13; 9 positions agree with TRBD2. CDR3 size: 15 residues. V lost 0 bases, J lost 9 bases, and 6 bases stayed unmatched. The germline V gene encodes CDR1 PRHDT and CDR2 FYEKMQ (reference sequence).

The V and J genes are TRBV27 and TRBJ1-5, with 12 positions matching TRBD1. V shed 5 bases and J 4 bases; nucleotides not matched to a gene: 6. CDR1 and CDR2 from the germline V gene are MNHEY and SMNVEV (reference sequence). CDR3 length equals 16 residues. CDR3 protein: CASSPTGQGANQPQHF. In DNA, the CDR3 is TGTGCCAGCAGTCCGACGGGACAGGGGGCAAATCAGCCCCAGCATTTT.

The chain uses TRBV28 and TRBJ2-5; TRBD1 matches at 8 bases. V was pared by 2 bases and J by 5 bases, with 4 bases of the junction left unmatched. The CDR3 has 14 residues. Germline V gene sequence: CDR1 MDHEN, CDR2 SYDVKM. The CDR3 reads CASSLQGAGETQYF. Here the CDR3 DNA reads TGTGCCAGCAGTTTACAGGGGGCGGGGGAGACCCAGTACTTC.

The V call is TRBV6-5, the J call TRBJ1-1, with TRBD1 as a possible D gene (5 bases). V was clipped by 6 bases and J by 0 bases, with 14 bases between them. The germline V gene has CDR1 MNHEY and CDR2 SVGAGI. There are 15 residues in the CDR3. The DNA for the CDR3 is TGTGCCAGCAGACGACAGACCCTCATGAACACTGAAGCTTTCTTT. Encoded protein: CASRRQTLMNTEAFF.

In this sample, this clone turned up once. This rearrangement joins TRBV5-1 to TRBJ2-7; 8 positions agree with TRBD1. In germline, CDR1 is SGHRS, CDR2 YFSETQ. V shed 1 base, J shed 4 bases, and the junction held 13 bases outside the gene matches. The CDR3 is 17 residues long. The CDR3 spells CASSLWDKLGTGYEQYF. DNA for the CDR3: TGCGCCAGCAGCTTGTGGGACAAGCTAGGGACAGGATACGAGCAGTACTTC. The full variable domain, rest sourced from reference TRBV5-1 and TRBJ2-7, is KAGVTQTPRYLIKTRGQQVTLSCSPISGHRSVSWYQQTPGQGLQFLFEYFSETQRNKGNFPGRFSGRQFSNSRSEMNVSTLELGDSALYLCASSLWDKLGTGYEQYFGPGTRLTVT.

CDR3: CAGLGEAGGPGEQYF. The DNA of the CDR3 is TGTGCCGGCCTTGGAGAAGCGGGAGGGCCTGGGGAGCAGTACTTC. This rearrangement joins TRBV6-1 to TRBJ2-7; the match to TRBD2 covers 10 bases. The germline V gene encodes CDR1 MNHNS and CDR2 SASEGT. The CDR3 has 15 amino acids. The ends lost 11 bases at V and 7 bases at J; junction bases unmatched: 17.